The T cell receptor beta chain under discussion was sequenced for a study of T-cell reconstitution after alpha-beta-depleted transplantation in children. This clonotype was seen more than once but under ten times. What it recognizes is unknown. Germline CDR1 and CDR2: MGHRA and YSYEKL. The CDR3 length is 17 residues. Losses at the gene ends were 3 bases for V and 10 bases for J; bases not matched to a gene: 14. During its preparation, the TCRbeta library received unique molecular identifiers. TCRdb re-called the PCR reads with MiXCR, one entry per CDR3 protein. The sample has nearly 350,000 distinct CDR3 sequences, roughly 17% seen once. Overall study findings and caveats: T-cell counts and diversity at one year post-transplant came mainly from newly produced T cells. Some patients' high day-60 TCRbeta diversity was attributed to recipient cells surviving conditioning. There were reportedly several hundred expanded graft clones from which alpha-beta T cells came about two months after transplant.

The chain joins TRBV4-1 to TRBJ2-1; 11 bases map to TRBD2. The sequence derives from a male patient between 2 and 15 years old who had a stem cell transplant for acute lymphoblastic leukemia, so the T cells may come from the graft donor. Sequenced here: PBMCs, mostly from graft donor cells, sampled 360 days after TCRalphabeta/CD19-depleted stem cell transplant. In nucleotides, the CDR3 is TGCGCCAGCAGCCAGGCGGCGTTGGGACTAGCGGTCTCGGAGCAGTTCTTC. It translates to CASSQAALGLAVSEQFF.